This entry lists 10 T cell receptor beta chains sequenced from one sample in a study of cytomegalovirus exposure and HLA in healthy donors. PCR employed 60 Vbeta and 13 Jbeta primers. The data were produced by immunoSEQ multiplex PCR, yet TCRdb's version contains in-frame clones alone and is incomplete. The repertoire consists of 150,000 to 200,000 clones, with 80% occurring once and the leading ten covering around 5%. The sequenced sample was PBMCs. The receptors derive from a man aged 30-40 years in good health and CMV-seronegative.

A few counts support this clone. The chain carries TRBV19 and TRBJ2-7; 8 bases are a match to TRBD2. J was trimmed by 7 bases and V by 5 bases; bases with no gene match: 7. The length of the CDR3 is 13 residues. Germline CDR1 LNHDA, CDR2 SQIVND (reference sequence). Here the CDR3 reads CASSVQRETEQYF. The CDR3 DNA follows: TGTGCCAGTAGTGTCCAGCGGGAGACTGAGCAGTACTTC.

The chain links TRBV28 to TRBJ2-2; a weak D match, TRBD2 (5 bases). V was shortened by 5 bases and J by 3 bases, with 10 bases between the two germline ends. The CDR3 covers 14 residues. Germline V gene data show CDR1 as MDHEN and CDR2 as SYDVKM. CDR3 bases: TGTGCCAGCAGTCCAACCGGGGACACCGGGGAGCTGTTTTTT. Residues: CASSPTGDTGELFF. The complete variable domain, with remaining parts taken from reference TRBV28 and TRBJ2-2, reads DVKVTQSSRYLVKRTGEKVFLECVQDMDHENMFWYRQDPGLGLRLIYFSYDVKMKEKGDIPEGYSVSREKKERFSLILESASTNQTSMYLCASSPTGDTGELFFGEGSRLTVL.

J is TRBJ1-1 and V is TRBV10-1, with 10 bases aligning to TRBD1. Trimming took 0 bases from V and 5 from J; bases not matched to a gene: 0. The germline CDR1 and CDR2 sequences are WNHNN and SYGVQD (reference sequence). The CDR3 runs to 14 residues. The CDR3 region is CASSESGQGTEAFF. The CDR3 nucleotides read TGCGCCAGCAGTGAGTCGGGACAGGGGACTGAAGCTTTCTTT.

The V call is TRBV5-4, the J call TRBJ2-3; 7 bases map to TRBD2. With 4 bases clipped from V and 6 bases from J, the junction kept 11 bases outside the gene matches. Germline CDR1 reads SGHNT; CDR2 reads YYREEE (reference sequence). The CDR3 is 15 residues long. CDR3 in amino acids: CASSGTGREEDTQYF. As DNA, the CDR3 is TGTGCCAGCAGCGGAACGGGGAGGGAGGAGGATACGCAGTATTTT.

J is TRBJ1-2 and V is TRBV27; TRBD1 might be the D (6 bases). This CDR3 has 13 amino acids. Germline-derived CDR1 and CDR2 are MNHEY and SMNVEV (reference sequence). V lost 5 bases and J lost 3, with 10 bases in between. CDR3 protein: CASSPHRDYGYTF. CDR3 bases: TGTGCCAGCAGTCCCCACAGGGACTATGGCTACACCTTC.

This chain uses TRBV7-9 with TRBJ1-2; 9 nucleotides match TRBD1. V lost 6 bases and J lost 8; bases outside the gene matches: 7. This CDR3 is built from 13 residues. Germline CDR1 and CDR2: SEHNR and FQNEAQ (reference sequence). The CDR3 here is CASRDRGLVGYTF. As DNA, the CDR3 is TGTGCCAGCAGGGACAGGGGATTGGTGGGCTACACCTTC.

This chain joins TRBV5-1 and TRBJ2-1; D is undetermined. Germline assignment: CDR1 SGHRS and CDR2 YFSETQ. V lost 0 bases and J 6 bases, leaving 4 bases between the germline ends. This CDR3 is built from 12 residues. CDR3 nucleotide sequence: TGCGCCAGCAGCTTGGTGGCCAATGAGCAGTTCTTC. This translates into CASSLVANEQFF.

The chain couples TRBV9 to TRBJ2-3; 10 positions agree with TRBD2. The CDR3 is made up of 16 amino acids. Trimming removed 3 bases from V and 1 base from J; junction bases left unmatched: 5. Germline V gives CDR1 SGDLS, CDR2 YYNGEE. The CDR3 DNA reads TGTGCCAGCAGCGCGAGCGGGGGGGCCGGCACAGATACGCAGTATTTT. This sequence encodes CASSASGGAGTDTQYF. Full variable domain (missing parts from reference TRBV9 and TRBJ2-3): DSGVTQTPKHLITATGQRVTLRCSPRSGDLSVYWYQQSLDQGLQFLIQYYNGEERAKGNILERFSAQQFPDLHSELNLSSLELGDSALYFCASSASGGAGTDTQYFGPGTRLTVL.

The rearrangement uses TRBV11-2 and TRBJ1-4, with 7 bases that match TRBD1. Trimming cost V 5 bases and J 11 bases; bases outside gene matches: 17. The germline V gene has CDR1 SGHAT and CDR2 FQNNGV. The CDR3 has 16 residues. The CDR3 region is CASSTRQGGTMRKLFF. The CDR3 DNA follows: TGTGCCAGCAGCACCCGACAGGGAGGTACTATGAGGAAACTGTTTTTT.

The chain's CDR3 is CASSYGQGAGNGYTF. The DNA of the CDR3 is TGTGCCAGCAGTTATGGACAGGGGGCGGGGAATGGCTACACCTTC. The J gene is TRBJ1-2, the V gene TRBV6-6; 11 positions match TRBD1. Germline V gene data show CDR1 as MNHNY and CDR2 as SVGAGI (reference sequence). The length of the CDR3 is 15 residues. V shed 3 bases, J shed 6 bases, and the junction held 6 bases outside the gene matches.